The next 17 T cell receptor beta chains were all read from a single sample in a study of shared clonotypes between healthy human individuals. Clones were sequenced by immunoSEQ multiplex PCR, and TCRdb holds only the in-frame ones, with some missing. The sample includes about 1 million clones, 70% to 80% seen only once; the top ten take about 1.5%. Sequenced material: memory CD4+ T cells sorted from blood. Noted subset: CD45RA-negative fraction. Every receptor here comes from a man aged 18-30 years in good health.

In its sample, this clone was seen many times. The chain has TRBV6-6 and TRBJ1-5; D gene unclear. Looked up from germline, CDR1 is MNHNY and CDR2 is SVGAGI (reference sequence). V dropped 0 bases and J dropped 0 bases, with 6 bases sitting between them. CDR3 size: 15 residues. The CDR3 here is CASSYSQSSNQPQHF. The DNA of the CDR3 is TGTGCCAGCAGTTACTCCCAAAGTAGCAATCAGCCCCAGCATTTT.

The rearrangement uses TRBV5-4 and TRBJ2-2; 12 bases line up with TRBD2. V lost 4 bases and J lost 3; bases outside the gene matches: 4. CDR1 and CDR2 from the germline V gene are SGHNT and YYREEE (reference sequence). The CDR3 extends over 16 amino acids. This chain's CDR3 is CASSGRLAGDTGELFF. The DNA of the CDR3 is TGTGCCAGCAGCGGCAGACTAGCGGGAGACACCGGGGAGCTGTTTTTT.

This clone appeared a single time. The CDR3 spells CASSSSGQISYEQYF. As DNA, the CDR3 is TGTGCCAGCAGCTCGTCGGGACAGATCTCCTACGAGCAGTACTTC. The chain joins TRBV7-2 to TRBJ2-7; 7 nucleotides line up with TRBD1. The CDR3 is 15 amino acids. The germline V gene encodes CDR1 SGHTA and CDR2 FQGNSA. Unmatched junction bases numbered 6, after V lost 4 bases and J lost 0 bases.

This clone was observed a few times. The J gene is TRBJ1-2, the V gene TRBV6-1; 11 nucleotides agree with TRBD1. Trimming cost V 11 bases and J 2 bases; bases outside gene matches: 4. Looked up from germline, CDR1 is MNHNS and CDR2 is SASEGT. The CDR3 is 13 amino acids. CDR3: CAFRDRGNYGYTF. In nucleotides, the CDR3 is TGTGCCTTCCGGGACAGGGGGAACTATGGCTACACCTTC.

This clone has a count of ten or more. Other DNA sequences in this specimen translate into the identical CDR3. The CDR3 nucleotides read TGTGCCAGCAGCGTAGATCCGGGCAGCTACGAGCAGTACTTC. Encoded protein: CASSVDPGSYEQYF. This chain links TRBV9 with TRBJ2-7; D is unresolved. Germline V gene lookup returns CDR1 SGDLS and CDR2 YYNGEE. V dropped 0 bases and J dropped 3 bases, with 10 bases sitting between them. The CDR3 contains 14 residues.

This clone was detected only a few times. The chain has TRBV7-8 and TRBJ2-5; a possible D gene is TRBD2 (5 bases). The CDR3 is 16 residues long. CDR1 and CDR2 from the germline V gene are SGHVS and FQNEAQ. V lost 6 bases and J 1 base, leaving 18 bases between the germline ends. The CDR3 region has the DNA TGTGCCAGCAGGAGGGTCGACCCGAAGGGCCAAGAGACCCAGTACTTC. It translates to CASRRVDPKGQETQYF. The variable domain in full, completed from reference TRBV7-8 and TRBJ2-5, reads GAGVSQSPRYKVAKRGQDVALRCDPISGHVSLFWYQQALGQGPEFLTYFQNEAQLDKSGLPSDRFFAERPEGSVSTLKIQRTQQEDSAVYLCASRRVDPKGQETQYFGPGTRLLVL.

This chain's CDR3 is CASSLRDSTYEQYF. The CDR3 DNA sequence: TGTGCCAGCAGCTTAAGGGACAGTACCTACGAGCAGTACTTC. This chain joins TRBV7-2 and TRBJ2-7; 7 bases are shared with TRBD1. The V gene end was trimmed by 2 bases and the J gene end by 2 bases; junction bases not matched to a gene: 3. The CDR3 length is 14 residues. Germline V lookup: CDR1 SGHTA, CDR2 FQGNSA.

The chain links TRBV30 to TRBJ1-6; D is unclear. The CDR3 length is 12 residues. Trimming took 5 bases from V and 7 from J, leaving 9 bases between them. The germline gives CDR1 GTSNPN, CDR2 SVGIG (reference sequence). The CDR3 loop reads CAWASENSPLHF. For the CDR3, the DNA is TGTGCCTGGGCAAGTGAGAATTCACCCCTCCACTTT.

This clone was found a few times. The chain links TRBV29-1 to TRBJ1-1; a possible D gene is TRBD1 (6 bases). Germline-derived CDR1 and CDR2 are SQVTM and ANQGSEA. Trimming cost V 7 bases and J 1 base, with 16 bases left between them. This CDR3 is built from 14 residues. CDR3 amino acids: CSASTGQQNTEAFF. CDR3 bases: TGCAGCGCGTCGACGGGACAACAGAACACTGAAGCTTTCTTT. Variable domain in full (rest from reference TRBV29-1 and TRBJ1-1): SAVISQKPSRDICQRGTSLTIQCQVDSQVTMMFWYRQQPGQSLTLIATANQGSEATYESGFVIDKFPISRPNLTFSTLTVSNMSPEDSSIYLCSASTGQQNTEAFFGQGTRLTVV.

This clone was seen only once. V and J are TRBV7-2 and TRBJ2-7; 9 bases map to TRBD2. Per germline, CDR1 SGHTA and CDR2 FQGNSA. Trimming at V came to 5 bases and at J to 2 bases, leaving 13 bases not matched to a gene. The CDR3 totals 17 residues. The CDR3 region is CASSRFLIAGDPYEQYF. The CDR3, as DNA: TGTGCCAGCAGCCGTTTTCTGATAGCGGGGGACCCCTACGAGCAGTACTTC. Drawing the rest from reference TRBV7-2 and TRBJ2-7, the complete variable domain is GAGVSQSPSNKVTEKGKDVELRCDPISGHTALYWYRQSLGQGLEFLIYFQGNSAPDKSGLPSDRFSAERTGGSVSTLTIQRTQQEDSAVYLCASSRFLIAGDPYEQYFGPGTRLTVT.

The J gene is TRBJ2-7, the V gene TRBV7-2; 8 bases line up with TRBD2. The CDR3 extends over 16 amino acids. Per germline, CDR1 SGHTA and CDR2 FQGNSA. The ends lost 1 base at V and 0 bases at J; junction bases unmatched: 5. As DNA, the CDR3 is TGTGCCAGCAGCTTAGTGAGTAGCGGGGCCTCCTACGAGCAGTACTTC. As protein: CASSLVSSGASYEQYF.

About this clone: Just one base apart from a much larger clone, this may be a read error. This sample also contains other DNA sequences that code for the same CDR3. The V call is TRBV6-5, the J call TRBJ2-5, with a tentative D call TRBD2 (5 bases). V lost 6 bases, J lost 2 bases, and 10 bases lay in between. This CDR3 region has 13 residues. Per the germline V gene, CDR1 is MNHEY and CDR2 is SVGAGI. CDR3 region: CASRRTEQETQYF. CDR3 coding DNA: TGTGCCAGCAGGAGGACTGAGCAAGAGACCCAGTACTTC.

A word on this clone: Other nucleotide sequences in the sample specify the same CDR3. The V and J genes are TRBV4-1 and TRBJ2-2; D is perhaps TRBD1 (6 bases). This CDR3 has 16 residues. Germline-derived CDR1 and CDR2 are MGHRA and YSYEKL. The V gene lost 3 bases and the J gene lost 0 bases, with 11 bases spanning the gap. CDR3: CASSQLGQTNTGELFF. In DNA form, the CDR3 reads TGCGCCAGCAGCCAGCTAGGACAGACGAACACCGGGGAGCTGTTTTTT.

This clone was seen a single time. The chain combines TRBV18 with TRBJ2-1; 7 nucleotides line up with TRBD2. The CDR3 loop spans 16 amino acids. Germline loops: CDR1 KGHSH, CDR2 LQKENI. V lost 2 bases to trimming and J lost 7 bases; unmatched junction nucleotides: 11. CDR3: CASSPGIRGDFNEQFF. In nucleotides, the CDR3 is TGTGCCAGCTCACCAGGGATACGGGGGGACTTTAATGAGCAGTTCTTC.

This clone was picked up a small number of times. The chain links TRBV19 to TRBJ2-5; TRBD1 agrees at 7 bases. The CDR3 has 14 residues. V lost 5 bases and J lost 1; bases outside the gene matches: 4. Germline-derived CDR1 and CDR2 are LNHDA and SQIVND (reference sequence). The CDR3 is CASSSRQGQETQYF. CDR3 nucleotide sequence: TGTGCCAGTAGTTCCCGACAGGGCCAAGAGACCCAGTACTTC.

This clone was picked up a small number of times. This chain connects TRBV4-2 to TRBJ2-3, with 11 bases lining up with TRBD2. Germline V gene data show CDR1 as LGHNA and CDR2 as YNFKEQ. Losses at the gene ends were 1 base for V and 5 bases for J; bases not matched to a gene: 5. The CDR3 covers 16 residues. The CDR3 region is CASSQVSGGAGDTQYF. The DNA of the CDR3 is TGTGCCAGCAGCCAAGTTAGCGGGGGGGCCGGAGATACGCAGTATTTT.

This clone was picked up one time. The CDR3 protein is CASRSAGLAEQYF. The CDR3 bases are TGTGCCAGCAGGTCAGCAGGATTAGCCGAGCAGTACTTC. This chain joins TRBV7-2 and TRBJ2-7; D gene uncertain. The germline CDR1 and CDR2 sequences are SGHTA and FQGNSA. This CDR3 is 13 amino acids long. Trimming took 6 bases from V and 6 from J, leaving 15 bases between them.